This passage covers 11 T cell receptor beta chains from one sample sequenced in a study of neurological immune-mediated disorders. A single record per CDR3 protein comes from TCRdb applying MiXCR to the 5' RACE reads. The data hold about 80,000 distinct CDR3 sequences, with about 5% observed a single time. Indicated time point: longitudinal time-point 2. Sequenced material: PBMCs. The source is a woman aged 55-69 years with multiple sclerosis.

The chain uses TRBV6-5 and TRBJ2-2; no firm D call. The germline V and J ends were trimmed by 2 bases and 6 bases, with 7 bases remaining between them. Germline V gives CDR1 MNHEY, CDR2 SVGAGI. The CDR3 consists of 13 residues. The CDR3 protein is CASSYGIAGELFF. The CDR3 DNA follows: TGTGCCAGCAGTTACGGGATAGCCGGGGAGCTGTTTTTT.

This clonotype appeared many times. This chain joins TRBV5-1 and TRBJ1-5; D remains unclear. The CDR3 sequence is 12 residues long. V was shortened by 0 bases and J by 7 bases, with 5 bases between the two germline ends. Per the germline V gene, CDR1 is SGHRS and CDR2 is YFSETQ. The CDR3 spells CASSLDGQPQHF. The CDR3 nucleotides read TGCGCCAGCAGCTTGGACGGCCAGCCCCAGCATTTT.

This clonotype was observed at least ten times. The chain carries TRBV5-1 and TRBJ2-7, with D possibly TRBD2 on 5 matching bases. The V gene lost 0 bases and the J gene lost 4 bases, with 14 bases spanning the gap. Germline V gene sequence: CDR1 SGHRS, CDR2 YFSETQ. The CDR3 runs 15 residues. CDR3 in amino acids: CASSLGGATDYEQYF. CDR3 bases: TGCGCCAGCAGCTTGGGGGGAGCTACGGATTACGAGCAGTACTTC.

There are many counts of this clonotype. This sequence joins TRBV5-6 and TRBJ2-3; 7 nucleotides match TRBD1. V gave up 3 bases and J gave up 3 bases; unmatched junction bases: 10. This CDR3 comprises 16 residues. Germline CDR1 SGHDT, CDR2 YYEEEE. The CDR3 protein is CASSYDTGVQTDTQYF. DNA for the CDR3: TGTGCCAGCAGCTATGACACAGGGGTCCAAACAGATACGCAGTATTTT. Together with reference TRBV5-6 and TRBJ2-3, the CDR3 gives the full variable domain: DAGVTQSPTHLIKTRGQQVTLRCSPKSGHDTVSWYQQALGQGPQFIFQYYEEEERQRGNFPDRFSGHQFPNYSSELNVNALLLGDSALYLCASSYDTGVQTDTQYFGPGTRLTVL.

The sample holds many counts of this clonotype. The chain employs TRBV7-6 and TRBJ2-5; D is unclear. V gave up 5 bases and J gave up 2 bases, with 15 bases separating them. The CDR3 consists of 15 residues. Germline V gives CDR1 SGHVS, CDR2 FNYEAQ. The CDR3 DNA follows: TGTGCCAGCAGCCCTAGTGGTGGGTCTCAAGAGACCCAGTACTTC. Amino acid sequence: CASSPSGGSQETQYF.

The sample holds many counts of this clonotype. The chain joins TRBV2 to TRBJ1-2; D gene unclear. The CDR3 extends over 12 amino acids. Germline assignment: CDR1 SNHLY and CDR2 FYNNEI. Trimming took 6 bases from V and 2 from J, leaving 7 bases between them. CDR3 nucleotides: TGTGCCAGCAGGACGGGGAACTATGGCTACACCTTC. This gives the protein CASRTGNYGYTF.

This clonotype was detected many times. The J gene is TRBJ1-6, the V gene TRBV5-1; TRBD1 matches at 8 bases. Germline loops: CDR1 SGHRS, CDR2 YFSETQ. This CDR3 contains 14 residues. The J segment lost 10 bases and the V segment lost 5 bases, leaving 8 bases of the junction unmatched. CDR3 in DNA: TGCGCCAGCAGTCGGGACAGGAGTCACTCACCCCTCCACTTT. This codes for CASSRDRSHSPLHF.

This clonotype has at least ten counts. The chain joins TRBV20-1 to TRBJ2-6; D is unresolved. The CDR3 extends over 14 amino acids. V was shortened by 1 base and J by 0 bases, with 4 bases between the two germline ends. CDR1 is DFQATT and CDR2 is SNEGSKA in the germline V gene (reference sequence). CDR3 sequence: CSARGASGANVLTF. DNA of the CDR3: TGCAGTGCTAGAGGGGCCTCTGGGGCCAACGTCCTGACTTTC.

There are a few counts of this clonotype. The chain combines TRBV12-3 or TRBV12-4 with TRBJ2-6; D is possibly TRBD2 (6 bases). Trimming left V 1 base short and J 4 bases short, with 14 bases between. This CDR3 has 17 amino acids. CDR3 DNA sequence: TGTGCCAGCAGTTTAGATTCGGGGGTTTCAGGGGCCAACGTCCTGACTTTC. Protein sequence: CASSLDSGVSGANVLTF.

This clonotype showed up many times. The rearrangement joins TRBV7-9 to TRBJ1-6; D unresolved. Trimming took 6 bases from V and 0 from J, leaving 6 bases between them. The CDR3 is made up of 14 amino acids. The germline V gene encodes CDR1 SEHNR and CDR2 FQNEAQ (reference sequence). The CDR3 bases are TGTGCCAGCAGGGGTGGCTCCTATAATTCACCCCTCCACTTT. Translation gives CASRGGSYNSPLHF.

The table lists this clonotype with many counts. The chain links TRBV7-2 to TRBJ2-7; 13 bases agree with TRBD2. The CDR3 spans 15 residues. Germline CDR1 is SGHTA and CDR2 is FQGNSA. After removal of 5 bases from V and 2 bases from J, the junction contained 3 bases not matched to a gene. The CDR3 DNA is TGTGCCAGCAGCCACGGGACTAGCGGGGCCTACGAGCAGTACTTC. Translation gives CASSHGTSGAYEQYF.